Presented here are 14 T cell receptor beta chains from one specimen sequenced in a study of T-cell reconstitution after alpha-beta-depleted transplantation in children (dated by TCRdb to 2016 to 2017). Libraries were made using PCR. Data came from an Illumina HiSeq 2500. TCR library preparation used molecular barcoding, with unique molecular identifiers applied to normalize quantification of the TCRbeta repertoire. TCRdb's own reprocessing of the public reads used fastp at Q25 and MiXCR and kept productive beta chains. CDR3 protein sequences are deduplicated, and each keeps its most common genes and DNA. The sample table records roughly 300,000 distinct CDR3 sequences; over 8% of these occur just once. 10% of the sample goes to the ten largest clones. Source: PBMCs from the stem cell graft donor, taken from the stem cell graft. These receptors all stem from a human donor who donated a stem cell graft to a child with SCID.

This clonotype has at least ten counts. V usage is TRBV7-3 and J usage is TRBJ1-1; D not certain. Germline V gives CDR1 SGHTA, CDR2 FQGTGA. Trimming took 6 bases from V and 3 from J, leaving 14 bases between them. The CDR3 totals 14 residues. CDR3 nucleotide sequence: TGTGCCAGCAGACGAACCCGGATTGACACTGAAGCTTTCTTT. Amino acid sequence: CASRRTRIDTEAFF.

This clonotype was recorded a few times. V and J are TRBV9 and TRBJ2-3; 9 bases line up with TRBD2. This CDR3 has 16 residues. V lost 2 bases and J lost 4; bases outside the gene matches: 8. Germline V CDR1 and CDR2: SGDLS, YYNGEE. The CDR3 reads CASSVRPSGVADTQYF. The DNA of the CDR3 is TGTGCCAGCAGCGTCCGGCCTAGCGGGGTGGCAGATACGCAGTATTTT.

Ten or more counts support this clonotype. The J gene is TRBJ2-7, the V gene TRBV2; D may be TRBD1 (6 bases). CDR1 is SNHLY and CDR2 is FYNNEI in the germline V gene. The length of the CDR3 is 13 residues. The germline V and J ends were trimmed by 7 bases and 0 bases, with 10 bases remaining between them. Written as DNA, the CDR3 is TGTGCCAGCATTAGGGACACCTCCTACGAGCAGTACTTC. Translating gives CASIRDTSYEQYF.

This chain links TRBV3-1 with TRBJ2-7; tentative D call: TRBD2 (6 bases). Between the trimmed V and J ends, which lost 0 bases and 5 bases, there was a span of 20 bases. The germline V gene encodes CDR1 LGHDT and CDR2 YNNKEL (reference sequence). This CDR3 has 17 amino acids. CDR3 region: CASSQDLDRGGTNEQYF. DNA for the CDR3: TGTGCCAGCAGCCAAGATCTAGATAGGGGAGGTACTAACGAGCAGTACTTC.

This clonotype was counted between two and nine times. This rearrangement joins TRBV10-3 to TRBJ1-2; D is undetermined. The V gene's germline CDR1 is ENHRY and CDR2 SYGVKD. The germline V and J ends were trimmed by 0 bases and 0 bases, with 5 bases remaining between them. The CDR3 has 14 amino acids. The CDR3 DNA reads as TGTGCCATCAGTGAGTCGGAGGCTAACTATGGCTACACCTTC. This codes for CAISESEANYGYTF.

This clonotype was counted ten times or more. The rearrangement links TRBV20-1 to TRBJ2-7, with TRBD1 identical over 10 bases. The germline CDR1 and CDR2 sequences are DFQATT and SNEGSKA (reference sequence). J lost 6 bases, V lost 6 bases, and 8 bases had no gene match. This CDR3 is built from 13 residues. The DNA for the CDR3 is TGCAGTGCCGAGGACAGGGGGGGCCTCGAGCAGTACTTC. Translated, it gives CSAEDRGGLEQYF.

The rearrangement uses TRBV9 and TRBJ2-2, with D perhaps matching TRBD2 (5 bases). V lost 0 bases and J 0 bases, leaving 12 bases between the germline ends. In germline, CDR1 is SGDLS, CDR2 YYNGEE. The CDR3 consists of 17 residues. CDR3 in DNA: TGTGCCAGCAGCGTAGGTATAGGTAGCGCGAACACCGGGGAGCTGTTTTTT. Protein product: CASSVGIGSANTGELFF.

The sample holds many counts of this clonotype. The V and J genes are TRBV5-1 and TRBJ2-5; 8 bases match TRBD2. The CDR3 is made up of 14 amino acids. The V gene end was trimmed by 1 base and the J gene end by 5 bases; junction bases not matched to a gene: 4. Germline-derived CDR1 and CDR2 are SGHRS and YFSETQ. CDR3 coding DNA: TGCGCCAGCAGCTTGTCTACTAGCGGCGAGACCCAGTACTTC. Translated, it gives CASSLSTSGETQYF.

The chain couples TRBV5-1 to TRBJ2-7, with TRBD1 as a possible D gene (5 bases). Looked up from germline, CDR1 is SGHRS and CDR2 is YFSETQ. The length of the CDR3 is 15 residues. Trimming took off 1 base at V and 0 bases at J, with 11 bases between the two ends. The DNA for the CDR3 is TGCGCCAGCAGCTTGCAAAACAGGTTCTCCTACGAGCAGTACTTC. The encoded protein is CASSLQNRFSYEQYF.

This clonotype has more than one count but fewer than ten. This chain links TRBV4-2 with TRBJ2-1, with 9 bases identical to TRBD2. Germline V gene sequence: CDR1 LGHNA, CDR2 YNFKEQ. The V segment lost 0 bases and the J segment 7 bases; nucleotides outside the gene matches: 7. CDR3 length equals 16 residues. The CDR3 bases are TGTGCCAGCAGCCAAGATTTCGCGGGGGGGCGAAATGAGCAGTTCTTC. It encodes CASSQDFAGGRNEQFF.

This clonotype was counted at least ten times. The chain links TRBV6-6 to TRBJ2-7; D not resolved. CDR1 and CDR2 from the germline V gene are MNHNY and SVGAGI (reference sequence). This CDR3 has 13 amino acids. V was trimmed by 2 bases and J by 0 bases, leaving 5 bases between them. This CDR3 reads CASSYISSYEQYF. The CDR3 DNA reads as TGTGCCAGCAGTTACATCAGCTCCTACGAGCAGTACTTC.

This clonotype came up many times. This sequence joins TRBV9 and TRBJ2-6; perhaps TRBD2 as D (6 bases). V lost 6 bases, J lost 0 bases, and 10 bases lay in between. From germline, CDR1 is SGDLS and CDR2 YYNGEE. The length of the CDR3 is 15 residues. The CDR3 nucleotides are TGTGCCAGCAATCTGGGGGGCTCTGGGGCCAACGTCCTGACTTTC. This sequence encodes CASNLGGSGANVLTF.

The rearrangement links TRBV29-1 to TRBJ2-3, with a possible D match to TRBD1 (5 bases). The CDR3 totals 15 residues. Trimming shortened V by 1 base and J by 3 bases, and 14 bases separated the two germline ends. Germline V gene sequence: CDR1 SQVTM, CDR2 ANQGSEA. The CDR3 DNA follows: TGCAGCGTTGAAGTACTTCCAGGGCGGACAGATACGCAGTATTTT. It translates to CSVEVLPGRTDTQYF.

The gene calls are TRBV12-3 or TRBV12-4 and TRBJ1-1, with TRBD1 as a possible D gene (6 bases). The CDR3 runs 14 residues. Between the trimmed V and J ends, which lost 9 bases and 1 base, there was a span of 15 bases. The CDR3 DNA sequence: TGTGCCAGTGACACCGCGACAGGGAACACTGAAGCTTTCTTT. It codes for CASDTATGNTEAFF.